Included here is one T cell receptor beta chain sequence, with context. Its antigen is undetermined. The sample is drawn from a study of graft-versus-host responses after intestinal transplantation. Libraries were prepared by immunoSEQ multiplex PCR; TCRdb keeps only in-frame clonotypes and omits some of them. The sample gives 77,000 or so clones, 92% of which show up once; 0.55% to 0.8% is in the top ten. Notes on the study in general: Individuals carrying graft-donor T cell macrochimerism showed high graft-versus-host to host-versus-graft clonal ratios in allografts. GvH clones surfaced in recipient marrow, some emerging earlier in ileum or blood.

This CDR3 region has 15 residues. Trimming pared 0 bases from V and 4 bases from J, leaving 13 bases between. From germline, CDR1 is SGDLS and CDR2 YYNGEE. V usage is TRBV9 and J usage is TRBJ1-2, with D perhaps TRBD1 (5 bases). This TCR came from a human patient who received an intestinal transplant, so some T cells may come from the graft donor. Sequencing was performed on PBMCs, taken 98 days after intestinal transplantation. CDR3 bases: TGTGCCAGCAGCGTAGATAGAGGGGCAGTCTATGGCTACACCTTC. Protein product: CASSVDRGAVYGYTF.